Following are 22 T cell receptor beta chains from one sample sequenced in a study of blood T cell repertoires in COVID-19. Here immunoSEQ multiplex PCR was the method, and the copy in TCRdb shows in-frame clones only, minus some. The sample shows 150,000 or so clones, approximately 86% of them seen only once. The sample was peripheral blood. These TCRs come from a woman in her 70s with COVID-19, enrolled during active disease.

This clone has only a few counts. J is TRBJ1-6 and V is TRBV6-5; no firm D call. The CDR3 is 15 amino acids. V was shortened by 8 bases and J by 7 bases, with 18 bases between the two germline ends. The germline V gene has CDR1 MNHEY and CDR2 SVGAGI. CDR3 DNA sequence: TGTGCCAGCGCCTTCGTGAACAGTGGGAATTCACCCCTCCACTTT. This sequence encodes CASAFVNSGNSPLHF.

This clone was seen only once. The CDR3 reads CASSSQSNQPQHF. As DNA, the CDR3 is TGTGCCAGCAGTTCCCAGAGCAATCAGCCCCAGCATTTT. The chain is built from TRBV6-2 or TRBV6-3 and TRBJ1-5; D is unclear. CDR3 size: 13 residues. Looked up from germline, CDR1 is MNHEY and CDR2 is SVGEGT. The V end was cut by 4 bases, the J end by 1 base, with 5 bases between.

The chain combines TRBV3-1 (or the pseudogene TRBV3-2) with TRBJ1-5; D not resolved. The CDR3 is 14 residues long. Per the germline V gene, CDR1 is LGHDT and CDR2 is YNNKEL (reference sequence). V was clipped by 1 base and J by 3 bases, with 7 bases between them. CDR3: CASSQGAANQPQHF. The CDR3 DNA reads TGTGCCAGCAGCCAAGGGGCAGCCAATCAGCCCCAGCATTTT.

The chain joins TRBV7-2 to TRBJ2-1; TRBD2 aligns across 9 bases. CDR1 is SGHTA and CDR2 is FQGNSA in the germline V gene. The trim removed 1 base at V and 10 bases at J, leaving 8 bases unmatched. This CDR3 is 15 amino acids long. The CDR3 nucleotides read TGTGCCAGCAGCTTAGAAACCGGGACTAGCAGGGAGCAGTTCTTC. This translates into CASSLETGTSREQFF.

This clone was counted between two and nine times. This chain connects TRBV30 to TRBJ2-7, with D maybe TRBD1 (6 bases). Germline V gene sequence: CDR1 GTSNPN, CDR2 SVGIG (reference sequence). This CDR3 has 12 amino acids. Trimming cost V 2 bases and J 6 bases, with 11 bases left between them. The DNA for the CDR3 is TGTGCCTGGAGTAGACAGGTTGGCGAGCAGTACTTC. This sequence encodes CAWSRQVGEQYF.

The V and J genes are TRBV18 and TRBJ1-5, with D perhaps TRBD1 (6 bases). The CDR3 is 16 amino acids. Germline V gene sequence: CDR1 KGHSH, CDR2 LQKENI. Trimming stripped 2 bases from V and 4 bases from J, with 15 bases between. The CDR3 protein is CASSPRSRDTNQPQHF. CDR3 nucleotides: TGTGCCAGCTCACCAAGGAGTAGGGACACTAATCAGCCCCAGCATTTT. The full variable domain, in which reference TRBV18 and TRBJ1-5 provide the parts outside the CDR3, is NAGVMQNPRHLVRRRGQEARLRCSPMKGHSHVYWYRQLPEEGLKFMVYLQKENIIDESGMPKERFSAEFPKEGPSILRIQQVVRGDSAAYFCASSPRSRDTNQPQHFGDGTRLSIL.

This chain's CDR3 is CASSQGGLGEGYTF. For the CDR3, the DNA is TGCGCCAGCAGCCAGGGCGGTCTCGGGGAGGGCTACACCTTC. The chain joins TRBV4-1 to TRBJ1-2; D remains unclear. V lost 3 bases, J lost 8 bases, and 16 bases lay in between. The CDR3 runs to 14 residues. Germline V CDR1 and CDR2: MGHRA, YSYEKL.

The rearrangement joins TRBV30 to TRBJ1-2; D gene uncertain. CDR1 GTSNPN and CDR2 SVGIG come from the germline V gene (reference sequence). Trimming took 1 base from V and 7 from J, leaving 13 bases between them. This CDR3 region has 13 residues. The CDR3 sequence is CAWSGALGGGYTF. The CDR3 region has the DNA TGTGCCTGGAGTGGGGCATTAGGAGGTGGCTACACCTTC.

This chain joins TRBV5-5 and TRBJ1-6, with 10 positions matching TRBD1. J lost 9 bases, V lost 3 bases, and 6 bases had no gene match. The CDR3 sequence is 15 residues long. Germline CDR1 is SGHKS and CDR2 is YYEKEE (reference sequence). In nucleotides, the CDR3 is TGTGCCAGCAGCTCCGGGACAGGGGCAAGTTCACCCCTCCACTTT. It encodes CASSSGTGASSPLHF.

The chain recombines TRBV9 with TRBJ1-5; D uncertain. There are 16 residues in the CDR3. CDR1 is SGDLS and CDR2 is YYNGEE in the germline V gene. V gave up 0 bases and J gave up 0 bases, with 10 bases separating them. Here the CDR3 reads CASSVGLGGSNQPQHF. The CDR3 DNA reads as TGTGCCAGCAGCGTAGGGCTCGGCGGTAGCAATCAGCCCCAGCATTTT.

The chain employs TRBV5-1 and TRBJ2-7; TRBD2 aligns across 7 bases. V lost 0 bases, J lost 4 bases, and 7 bases stayed unmatched. Per germline, CDR1 SGHRS and CDR2 YFSETQ. The CDR3 runs to 15 residues. CDR3 amino acids: CASSLDPSGNYEQYF. The CDR3, as DNA: TGCGCCAGCAGCTTGGATCCTAGCGGAAATTACGAGCAGTACTTC.

The genes are TRBV11-2 and TRBJ2-1; 8 nucleotides match TRBD1. This CDR3 is 16 amino acids long. CDR1 SGHAT and CDR2 FQNNGV come from the germline V gene. The V gene end was trimmed by 9 bases and the J gene end by 0 bases; junction bases not matched to a gene: 10. CDR3 in DNA: TGTGCCAGTCAAGGGGGTACAGGGGGCTCCTACAATGAGCAGTTCTTC. It is translated as CASQGGTGGSYNEQFF.

The chain joins TRBV21-1 to TRBJ1-1; the listed D gene, TRBD1, was not tested against the DNA. TRBV21-1 is a pseudogene locus. The length of the CDR3 is 14 residues. CDR3 coding DNA: TGTGCCAGCAGCTGGACAGGGTTGTACACTGAAGCTTTCTTT. It translates to CASSWTGLYTEAFF.

This chain uses TRBV19 with TRBJ1-2; TRBD1 matches at 7 bases. The V gene's germline CDR1 is LNHDA and CDR2 SQIVND (reference sequence). This CDR3 comprises 15 residues. The V gene end was trimmed by 5 bases and the J gene end by 2 bases; junction bases not matched to a gene: 8. The CDR3 region is CASSADRATNYGYTF. CDR3 DNA: TGTGCCAGTAGTGCCGACAGGGCTACCAACTATGGCTACACCTTC.

The V and J genes are TRBV5-1 and TRBJ2-3; 7 nucleotides agree with TRBD1. With V trimmed by 2 bases and J by 4 bases, 10 bases remained unmatched. This CDR3 contains 16 residues. The germline gives CDR1 SGHRS, CDR2 YFSETQ. Written as DNA, the CDR3 is TGCGCCAGCAGCTTAAACAGGGGTGGGGACGCAGATACGCAGTATTTT. Protein product: CASSLNRGGDADTQYF.

The chain employs TRBV3-1 (or the pseudogene TRBV3-2) and TRBJ2-3; D gene uncertain. The germline V gene has CDR1 LGHDT and CDR2 YNNKEL (reference sequence). The CDR3 sequence is 14 residues long. The ends were cut back, 8 bases at V and 3 bases at J, with 15 bases in the middle. The CDR3 sequence is CASSNRAVTDTQYF. CDR3 nucleotide sequence: TGTGCCAGCTCGAATCGTGCGGTGACAGATACGCAGTATTTT.

This rearrangement joins TRBV10-3 to TRBJ1-1; 8 bases are a match to TRBD1. V lost 7 bases to trimming and J lost 2 bases; unmatched junction nucleotides: 6. The CDR3 extends over 14 amino acids. In germline, CDR1 is ENHRY, CDR2 SYGVKD. CDR3 nucleotide sequence: TGTGCCATCACCCCCGGGACAGGTAACACTGAAGCTTTCTTT. It codes for CAITPGTGNTEAFF.

The chain employs TRBV10-3 and TRBJ2-6; tentatively, D is TRBD1 (5 bases). The CDR3 runs 14 residues. The germline V and J ends were trimmed by 6 bases and 0 bases, with 6 bases remaining between them. From germline, CDR1 is ENHRY and CDR2 SYGVKD. For the CDR3, the DNA is TGTGCCATCAGCACAGGCTCTGGGGCCAACGTCCTGACTTTC. Its translation is CAISTGSGANVLTF.

The chain employs TRBV5-1 and TRBJ2-3, with D possibly TRBD2 on 6 matching bases. With 0 bases removed from V and 0 bases from J, the gap between germline ends came to 11 bases. The CDR3 covers 16 residues. Germline lookup yields CDR1 SGHRS and CDR2 YFSETQ. CDR3 coding DNA: TGCGCCAGCAGCTTGGTCGTAGCGGTTAGCACAGATACGCAGTATTTT. Encoded protein: CASSLVVAVSTDTQYF.

This chain connects TRBV5-4 to TRBJ2-3, with 10 bases fitting TRBD2. V trimming: 4 bases; J trimming: 5 bases; junction bases outside the gene matches: 16. CDR3 length: 18 residues. Per the germline V gene, CDR1 is SGHNT and CDR2 is YYREEE (reference sequence). The CDR3 nucleotides read TGTGCCAGCAGCCGGGCAAGGAGCGGGGGGGCCTGGGGAGATACGCAGTATTTT. It translates to CASSRARSGGAWGDTQYF.

The chain carries TRBV6-5 and TRBJ2-1; TRBD1 aligns across 10 bases. The CDR3 is 15 residues long. V shed 7 bases, J shed 8 bases, and the junction held 11 bases outside the gene matches. From germline, CDR1 is MNHEY and CDR2 SVGAGI. In DNA, the CDR3 is TGTGCCAGCACCCGAGGGACAGGGGTTTTCGATGAGCAGTTCTTC. It specifies CASTRGTGVFDEQFF.

J is TRBJ2-7 and V is TRBV28; D perhaps matches TRBD1 (5 bases). Germline V gene data show CDR1 as MDHEN and CDR2 as SYDVKM. This CDR3 is built from 18 residues. V shed 4 bases and J shed 2 bases, with 24 bases lying between them. The CDR3 protein is CASSSSAGWNVATYEQYF. As DNA, the CDR3 is TGTGCCAGCAGTTCGTCGGCAGGGTGGAATGTGGCAACCTACGAGCAGTACTTC.